This TCR beta chain was captured in a study of T cell changes during pregnancy in multiple sclerosis. The data were produced by immunoSEQ multiplex PCR, yet TCRdb's version contains in-frame clones alone and is incomplete. The sample shows over 35,000 clones, 70% to 90% of them seen only once. This clonotype was sampled from a female donor with multiple sclerosis, enrolled in a pregnancy study. Material: CD4+ T cells from peripheral blood mononuclear cells, obtained in the first trimester of pregnancy.

CDR3 sequence: CASRATGIGSYTF. The CDR3 nucleotides read TGTGCCAGCAGGGCTACAGGGATTGGTAGCTACACCTTC. V is TRBV11-2 and J is TRBJ1-2, with D maybe TRBD1 (6 bases). The ends were cut back, 6 bases at V and 9 bases at J, with 17 bases in the middle. CDR3 length equals 13 residues. CDR1 and CDR2 from the germline V gene are SGHAT and FQNNGV.